The sample holds many counts of the clone carrying this T cell receptor beta chain. It was genomic DNA that served as the template for profiling TCR beta VDJ and CDR3. Using its own MiXCR run on the reads, TCRdb lists one record per CDR3 protein. The data show 150,000 to 200,000 distinct CDR3 sequences, 46% seen once. The entry originates in a study of CD8+CD57+ T cells in acquired aplastic anemia. This CDR3 has 15 residues. Germline trimming cut 3 bases from V and 3 bases from J; bases unmatched to any gene: 6. Germline loops: CDR1 DFQATT, CDR2 SNEGSKA (reference sequence). The sequenced material came from sorted CD4+, CD8+, or CD8+CD57+ T cells (not recorded which) from PBMCs. The origin of this receptor is a human donor in good health. The chain joins TRBV20-1 to TRBJ2-1, with 9 bases matching TRBD2. CDR3 protein: CSASDSGRVYNEQFF. The CDR3 region has the DNA TGCAGTGCTAGTGATAGCGGGAGAGTCTACAATGAGCAGTTCTTC.